Listed below are T cell receptor beta chains from one sample, sequenced in a study of T cell responses to AZD1222 COVID-19 vaccine. Generated by immunoSEQ multiplex PCR, the TCRdb table keeps only in-frame clones and is missing some. The repertoire holds 100,000 to 150,000 clones, with about nine tenths as singletons. The input for sequencing was peripheral blood, taken 28 days after the second AZD1222 dose. All receptors come from an adult who received the AZD1222 COVID-19 vaccine. Both conserved end residues are part of each CDR3. D genes are given only for firm matches. The size entry is marked missing in some rows and otherwise reads once, few, many or a size class.

J gene,clone size,D gene,V gene,CDR3 protein,CDR3 DNA
TRBJ2-7,.,TRBD2,TRBV7-3,CASSLEASGPYEQYF,TGTGCCAGCAGCTTAGAGGCTAGCGGGCCCTACGAGCAGTACTTC
TRBJ1-5,.,.,TRBV28,CASSLLVWGREGQPQHF,TGTGCCAGCAGTTTATTAGTATGGGGCAGGGAAGGTCAGCCCCAGCATTTT
TRBJ1-3,.,.,TRBV2,CASSELGRGNTIYF,TGTGCCAGCAGTGAACTGGGTAGGGGAAACACCATATATTTT
TRBJ1-5,.,TRBD1,TRBV28,CASRLYRQGAQPQHF,TGTGCCAGCAGACTCTATCGACAGGGGGCTCAGCCCCAGCATTTT
TRBJ1-6,.,.,TRBV6-1,CASSETQDSPLHF,TGTGCCAGCAGTGAGACCCAAGATTCACCCCTCCACTTT
TRBJ2-1,.,.,TRBV5-1,CASSLGFGHNEQFF,TGCGCCAGCAGCTTGGGATTCGGTCACAATGAGCAGTTCTTC
TRBJ2-1,.,.,TRBV28,CASSSSSYNEQFF,TGTGCCAGCAGTTCCAGCTCCTACAATGAGCAGTTCTTC
TRBJ1-1,.,.,TRBV28,CASRNTGKAFF,TGTGCCAGCAGAAATACAGGGAAAGCTTTCTTT
TRBJ1-2,.,.,TRBV21-1,CASSKGRGGYGYTF,TGTGCCAGCAGCAAAGGAAGAGGGGGCTATGGCTACACCTTC
TRBJ1-1,.,.,TRBV6-5,CASSYYGSGETEAFF,TGTGCCAGCAGTTACTATGGCTCAGGGGAGACTGAAGCTTTCTTT
TRBJ2-7,once,TRBD1,TRBV18,CASSRGQGEIYEQYF,TGTGCCAGCTCACGGGGACAGGGTGAGATTTACGAGCAGTACTTC
TRBJ1-3,.,.,TRBV6-1,CASSEGTGPSGNTIYF,TGTGCCAGCAGTGAAGGTACAGGGCCCTCTGGAAACACCATATATTTT
TRBJ2-3,once,.,TRBV9,CASSVGSDTQYF,TGTGCCAGCAGCGTAGGGTCAGATACGCAGTATTTT
TRBJ1-3,.,.,TRBV7-9,CASSELKGFGANSGNTIYF,TGTGCCAGCAGCGAGCTTAAGGGATTTGGGGCTAACTCTGGAAACACCATATATTTT
TRBJ1-1,.,.,TRBV5-1,CASSFGVPPEAFF,TGCGCCAGCAGCTTTGGGGTACCCCCTGAAGCTTTCTTT
TRBJ2-3,.,.,TRBV2,CASSEWPRDADTQYF,TGTGCCAGCAGTGAGTGGCCCCGAGACGCAGATACGCAGTATTTT
TRBJ1-2,.,.,TRBV7-3,CASSLMGSGYTF,TGTGCCAGCAGCTTAATGGGGAGTGGCTACACCTTC
TRBJ2-1,.,TRBD1,TRBV7-8,CASSSPGQPYNEQFF,TGTGCCAGCAGCTCCCCGGGACAGCCTTACAATGAGCAGTTCTTC
TRBJ1-1,.,TRBD1,TRBV19,CASSNRGSTEAFF,TGTGCCAGTAGCAACAGGGGAAGCACTGAAGCTTTCTTT
TRBJ1-2,.,.,TRBV29-1,CSVRANYGYTF,TGCAGCGTTAGGGCTAACTATGGCTACACCTTC
TRBJ2-2,.,.,TRBV7-8,CASSLAGGFNTGELFF,TGTGCCAGCAGCTTAGCGGGAGGTTTTAACACCGGGGAGCTGTTTTTT
TRBJ1-5,.,.,TRBV28,CASSFGRASNQPQHF,TGTGCCAGCAGTTTTGGACGGGCTAGCAATCAGCCCCAGCATTTT
TRBJ2-1,.,TRBD2,TRBV7-3,CASSLNRAGVDEQFF,TGTGCCAGCAGCTTAAACAGAGCGGGAGTGGATGAGCAGTTCTTC
TRBJ1-3,.,TRBD1,TRBV5-4,CASSLWTGISGNTIYF,TGTGCCAGCAGCTTGTGGACAGGCATCTCTGGAAACACCATATATTTT
TRBJ1-2,once,.,TRBV30,CAWSLAGLQNYGYTF,TGTGCCTGGAGCCTTGCAGGGTTACAGAACTATGGCTACACCTTC
TRBJ2-2,.,.,TRBV10-3,CAISDLIGGVGNGELFF,TGTGCCATCAGTGATTTAATTGGGGGAGTCGGGAACGGGGAGCTGTTTTTT
TRBJ1-1,.,TRBD1,TRBV27,CARVRDSGTEAFF,TGTGCCAGAGTGCGGGACAGCGGCACTGAAGCTTTCTTT
TRBJ1-2,.,.,TRBV10-3,CAISETTGQYGYTF,TGTGCCATCAGTGAGACTACAGGGCAATATGGCTACACCTTC
TRBJ2-3,.,.,TRBV15,CATSRDMNTDTQYF,TGTGCCACCAGCAGAGATATGAACACAGATACGCAGTATTTT
TRBJ2-6,.,TRBD1,TRBV19,CASRGQGTTGANVLTF,TGTGCCAGTAGGGGACAGGGGACAACCGGGGCCAACGTCCTGACTTTC
TRBJ1-5,.,.,TRBV3-1/TRBV3-2,CASSQNHPVFSNQPQHF,TGTGCCAGCAGCCAAAATCACCCTGTCTTTAGCAATCAGCCCCAGCATTTT
TRBJ1-4,.,.,TRBV4-1,CASSQDFDGNEKLFF,TGCGCCAGCAGCCAAGATTTCGACGGGAATGAAAAACTGTTTTTT
TRBJ2-7,few,.,TRBV28,CASSRAGSSSYEQYF,TGTGCCAGCAGCCGAGCGGGTTCCAGCTCCTACGAGCAGTACTTC
TRBJ1-6,.,.,TRBV3-1/TRBV3-2,CASRRGRSAPLHF,TGTGCCAGCAGACGGGGCAGATCGGCACCCCTCCACTTT
TRBJ2-7,.,TRBD1,TRBV12-3/TRBV12-4,CASRSGQGFEQYF,TGTGCCAGCAGATCGGGACAGGGGTTCGAGCAGTACTTC
TRBJ1-2,once,.,TRBV28,CASGWLGYTF,TGTGCCTCGGGATGGCTCGGCTACACCTTC
TRBJ2-2,.,.,TRBV18,CASSRSPLSNTGELFF,TGTGCCAGCTCAAGGAGTCCCCTCTCGAACACCGGGGAGCTGTTTTTT
TRBJ2-1,.,TRBD2,TRBV6-1,CASSEIWTSFSSEQFF,TGTGCCAGCAGTGAAATCTGGACTAGTTTCTCAAGCGAGCAGTTCTTC
TRBJ1-1,.,.,TRBV29-1,CSVVRVRQNTEAFF,TGCAGCGTTGTGCGGGTCAGGCAGAACACTGAAGCTTTCTTT
TRBJ1-4,.,.,TRBV10-3,CAISEWSGVKEKLFF,TGTGCCATCAGTGAGTGGTCGGGGGTGAAGGAAAAACTGTTTTTT
TRBJ2-3,.,.,TRBV10-2,CASSDVRGSLDTQYF,TGCGCCAGCAGTGACGTCCGGGGGAGTCTTGATACGCAGTATTTT